This entry concerns a single T cell receptor beta chain. Its matching antigen is unknown. The time point is: peak reinfection, 3 to 8 weeks after reinfection detection. Sorted cells were sequenced directly ex vivo without any in vitro expansion. This entry is derived from a study of memory CD8 T cells in hepatitis C reinfection. Across the study: Samples at peak reinfection came 3 to 8 weeks post-detection.

The CDR3 contains 17 residues. Per the germline V gene, CDR1 is SGHRS and CDR2 is YFSETQ. Trimming pared 4 bases from V and 3 bases from J, leaving 19 bases between. Overall study findings and caveats: Only 4 or 5 donors prevented definitive conclusions about public clonotypes.

TCRdb's copy holds only in-frame clones and misses some; the assay was immunoSEQ multiplex PCR. The sample consists of under 50,000 clones, approximately 88% of them appearing once. This TCR was recovered from a young man with hepatitis C virus infection. Sequenced sample: naive CD8+ T cells sorted from blood. The chain couples TRBV5-1 to TRBJ1-4; TRBD1 might be the D (5 bases). DNA for the CDR3: TGCGCCAGCAGCAGGGAGGGGTGGGGAACTGCTAATGAAAAACTGTTTTTT. Its protein product is CASSREGWGTANEKLFF.